Below are 15 T cell receptor beta chains sequenced from a single sample in a study of T cells after yellow fever vaccination. MiXCR was run by TCRdb on the 5' RACE reads, yielding one entry per CDR3 protein. The table includes nearly 300,000 distinct CDR3 sequences, approximately 8% detected once. The sequencing used CD4+ T cells sorted from PBMCs, collected 5 days after the yellow fever booster vaccination. The receptor set was obtained from a man between 18 and 29 years old who received the YFV17D yellow fever vaccine.

This clonotype appeared a few times. This chain joins TRBV3-1 and TRBJ2-3, with D hard to call. The germline CDR1 and CDR2 sequences are LGHDT and YNNKEL (reference sequence). The CDR3 spans 14 residues. Trimming took off 0 bases at V and 6 bases at J, with 10 bases between the two ends. CDR3 nucleotide sequence: TGTGCCAGCAGCCAAGACCCCCAATGGGATACGCAGTATTTT. This codes for CASSQDPQWDTQYF.

This clonotype was picked up a small number of times. V gene TRBV27 combines with J gene TRBJ1-5; D is unclear. The CDR3 totals 16 residues. Per the germline V gene, CDR1 is MNHEY and CDR2 is SMNVEV (reference sequence). With 3 bases removed from V and 6 bases from J, the gap between germline ends came to 18 bases. In DNA, the CDR3 is TGTGCCAGCAGTTTTCGAGGCCCCTCCGGTGGTCAGCCCCAGCATTTT. Its translation: CASSFRGPSGGQPQHF.

This clonotype has only a few counts. This chain connects TRBV4-3 to TRBJ2-1; 8 bases map to TRBD2. This CDR3 has 16 residues. Germline CDR1 LGHNA, CDR2 YSLEER. Trimming at V came to 1 base and at J to 5 bases, leaving 7 bases not matched to a gene. CDR3 sequence: CASSQVGSGVNNEQFF. CDR3 coding DNA: TGCGCCAGCAGCCAAGTAGGTAGCGGGGTCAACAATGAGCAGTTCTTC.

CDR3 coding DNA: TGTGCCAGCAGCCAGGACTACTCCACAGATACGCAGTATTTT. Protein: CASSQDYSTDTQYF. The chain combines TRBV7-6 with TRBJ2-3; TRBD2 is a possible D gene (6 bases). The CDR3 spans 14 residues. Trimming took 5 bases from V and 2 from J, leaving 11 bases between them. The germline gives CDR1 SGHVS, CDR2 FNYEAQ.

DNA of the CDR3: TGCGCCAGCCAGCTGGGAGGGACTAGCACAGATACGCAGTATTTT. Translated: CASQLGGTSTDTQYF. The J gene is TRBJ2-3, the V gene TRBV5-1; 7 nucleotides match TRBD2. Trimming took 7 bases from V and 0 from J; bases not matched to a gene: 8. Looked up from germline, CDR1 is SGHRS and CDR2 is YFSETQ. This CDR3 comprises 15 residues.

In this sample, this clonotype turned up a few times. V and J are TRBV28 and TRBJ1-5, with TRBD1 matching over 7 bases. V shed 4 bases, J shed 5 bases, and the junction held 11 bases outside the gene matches. The V gene's germline CDR1 is MDHEN and CDR2 SYDVKM. CDR3 size: 16 residues. CDR3 nucleotides: TGTGCCAGCAGTTGGCGTGGCAGGGGGGGGTATCAGCCCCAGCATTTT. This translates into CASSWRGRGGYQPQHF.

The V call is TRBV29-1, the J call TRBJ1-4; D is ambiguous. This CDR3 region has 14 residues. With 6 bases removed from V and 3 bases from J, the gap between germline ends came to 14 bases. Germline V CDR1 and CDR2: SQVTM, ANQGSEA. In DNA, the CDR3 is TGCAGCGTGGCTCGCCTGCGGGCTAATGAAAAACTGTTTTTT. It codes for CSVARLRANEKLFF.

V and J are TRBV12-3 or TRBV12-4 and TRBJ2-2; perhaps TRBD1 as D (6 bases). The CDR3 is 14 amino acids. With 3 bases removed from V and 6 bases from J, the gap between germline ends came to 11 bases. The CDR3 coding sequence is TGTGCCAGCAGTTTGTCGGCAGGGGCCGGGGAGCTGTTTTTT. Translating it yields CASSLSAGAGELFF.

In its sample, this clonotype was seen a few times. The genes are TRBV19 and TRBJ2-1; 11 bases fit TRBD2. V shed 7 bases and J 7 bases; nucleotides not matched to a gene: 6. CDR3 length: 14 amino acids. The germline CDR1 and CDR2 sequences are LNHDA and SQIVND (reference sequence). The CDR3 region is CASTSGLAENEQFF. The DNA of the CDR3 is TGTGCCAGTACCTCGGGACTAGCGGAGAATGAGCAGTTCTTC.

The gene calls are TRBV6-5 and TRBJ1-2; TRBD1 might be the D (5 bases). The CDR3 covers 15 residues. Germline CDR1 and CDR2: MNHEY and SVGAGI. The V end lost 2 bases, the J end lost 2 bases, and 12 bases lay between the germline ends. CDR3 in amino acids: CASSYGSTENYGYTF. The CDR3 DNA is TGTGCCAGCAGTTACGGATCGACAGAGAACTATGGCTACACCTTC.

The sample holds a few counts of this clonotype. V is TRBV7-6 and J is TRBJ1-5, with unresolved D. The CDR3 is 15 amino acids. Trimming left V 1 base short and J 1 base short, with 8 bases between. Germline V gives CDR1 SGHVS, CDR2 FNYEAQ. In nucleotides, the CDR3 is TGTGCCAGCAGCTTAGTCAGTGGGAGCAATCAGCCCCAGCATTTT. Its protein is CASSLVSGSNQPQHF.

The table lists this clonotype with many counts. This sequence joins TRBV7-2 and TRBJ2-2; D possibly corresponds to TRBD1 (5 bases). Germline V gives CDR1 SGHTA, CDR2 FQGNSA. V lost 3 bases, J lost 4 bases, and 15 bases lay in between. The length of the CDR3 is 16 residues. The CDR3 here is CASSFYQGLLTGELFF. CDR3 sequence (DNA): TGTGCCAGCAGCTTCTATCAGGGCCTCCTCACCGGGGAGCTGTTTTTT.

This clonotype turned up a few times. This chain links TRBV28 with TRBJ2-3; D is possibly TRBD1 or TRBD2 (5 bases each). The CDR3 has 15 amino acids. Germline CDR1 is MDHEN and CDR2 is SYDVKM. The germline V and J ends were trimmed by 8 bases and 2 bases, with 17 bases remaining between them. CDR3 region: CASETRWGTTDTQYF. The CDR3 region has the DNA TGTGCCAGCGAGACCCGCTGGGGGACCACAGATACGCAGTATTTT.

The sample holds many counts of this clonotype. The V and J genes are TRBV4-3 and TRBJ1-1; D unresolved. Trimming stripped 0 bases from V and 3 bases from J, with 11 bases between. Looked up from germline, CDR1 is LGHNA and CDR2 is YSLEER. The CDR3 spans 15 residues. The CDR3 region is CASSQDSARDTEAFF. CDR3 nucleotide sequence: TGCGCCAGCAGCCAAGATTCCGCGCGGGACACTGAAGCTTTCTTT.

The chain recombines TRBV5-1 with TRBJ2-7; D unresolved. V was cut by 0 bases and J by 7 bases, with 17 bases left in between. CDR1 and CDR2 from the germline V gene are SGHRS and YFSETQ. This CDR3 is 15 amino acids long. CDR3 region: CASSLDGDPLREQYV. CDR3 DNA sequence: TGCGCCAGCAGCTTGGACGGAGACCCACTACGGGAGCAGTACGTC.